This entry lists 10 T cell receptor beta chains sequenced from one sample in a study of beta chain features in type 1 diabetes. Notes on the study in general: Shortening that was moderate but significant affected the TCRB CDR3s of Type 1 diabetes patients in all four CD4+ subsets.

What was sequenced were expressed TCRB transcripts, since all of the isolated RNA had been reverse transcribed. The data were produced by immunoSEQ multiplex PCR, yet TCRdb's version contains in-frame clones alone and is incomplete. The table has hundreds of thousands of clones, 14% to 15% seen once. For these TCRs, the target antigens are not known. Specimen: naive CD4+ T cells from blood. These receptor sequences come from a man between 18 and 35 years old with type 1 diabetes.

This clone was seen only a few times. This CDR3 is CSVVRSGNTIYF. DNA for the CDR3: TGCAGCGTTGTCCGGTCTGGAAACACCATATATTTT. This chain joins TRBV29-1 and TRBJ1-3; no clear D. Germline-derived CDR1 and CDR2 are SQVTM and ANQGSEA. This CDR3 has 12 residues. V gave up 4 bases and J gave up 1 base, with 5 bases separating them.

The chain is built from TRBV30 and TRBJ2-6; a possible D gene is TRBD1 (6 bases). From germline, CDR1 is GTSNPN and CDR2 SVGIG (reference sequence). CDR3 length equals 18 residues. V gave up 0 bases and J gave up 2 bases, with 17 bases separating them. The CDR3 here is CAWSVRGGWGPGANVLTF. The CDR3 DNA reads TGTGCCTGGAGTGTAAGGGGTGGCTGGGGGCCTGGGGCCAACGTCCTGACTTTC.

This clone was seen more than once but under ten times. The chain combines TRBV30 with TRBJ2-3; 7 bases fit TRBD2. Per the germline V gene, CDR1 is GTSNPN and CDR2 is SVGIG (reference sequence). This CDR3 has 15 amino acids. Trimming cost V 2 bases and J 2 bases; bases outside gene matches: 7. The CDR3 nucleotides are TGTGCCTGGAGTTTCTGGGGGGGTCCCACAGATACGCAGTATTTT. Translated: CAWSFWGGPTDTQYF.

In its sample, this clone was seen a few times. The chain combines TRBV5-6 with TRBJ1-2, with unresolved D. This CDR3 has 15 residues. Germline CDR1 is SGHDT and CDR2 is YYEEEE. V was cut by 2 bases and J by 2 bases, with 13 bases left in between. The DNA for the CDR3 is TGTGCCAGCAGCTTTTTGGCGGCGGCGAACTATGGCTACACCTTC. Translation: CASSFLAAANYGYTF. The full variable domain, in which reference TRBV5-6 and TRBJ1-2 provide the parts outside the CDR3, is DAGVTQSPTHLIKTRGQQVTLRCSPKSGHDTVSWYQQALGQGPQFIFQYYEEEERQRGNFPDRFSGHQFPNYSSELNVNALLLGDSALYLCASSFLAAANYGYTFGSGTRLTVV.

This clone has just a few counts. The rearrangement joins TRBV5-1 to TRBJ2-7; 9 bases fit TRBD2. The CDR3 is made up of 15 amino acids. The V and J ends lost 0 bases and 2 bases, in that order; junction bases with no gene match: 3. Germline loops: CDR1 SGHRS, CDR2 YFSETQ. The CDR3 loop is CASSLVASGTYEQYF. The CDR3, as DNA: TGCGCCAGCAGCTTGGTCGCTAGCGGGACCTACGAGCAGTACTTC.

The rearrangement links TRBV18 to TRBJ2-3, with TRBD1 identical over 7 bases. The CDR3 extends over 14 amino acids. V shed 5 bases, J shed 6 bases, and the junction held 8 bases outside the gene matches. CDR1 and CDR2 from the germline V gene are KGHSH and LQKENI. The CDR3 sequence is CASSRTGWSDTQYF. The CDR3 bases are TGTGCCAGCTCAAGGACAGGCTGGAGTGATACGCAGTATTTT. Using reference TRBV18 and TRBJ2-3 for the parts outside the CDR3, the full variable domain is NAGVMQNPRHLVRRRGQEARLRCSPMKGHSHVYWYRQLPEEGLKFMVYLQKENIIDESGMPKERFSAEFPKEGPSILRIQQVVRGDSAAYFCASSRTGWSDTQYFGPGTRLTVL.

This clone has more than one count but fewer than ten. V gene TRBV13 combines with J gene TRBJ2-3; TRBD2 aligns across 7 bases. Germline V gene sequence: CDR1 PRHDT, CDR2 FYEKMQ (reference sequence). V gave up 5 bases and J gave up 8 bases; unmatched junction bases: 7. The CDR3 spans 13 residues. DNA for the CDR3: TGTGCCAGCAGCCCCCCGGGGGAGGGTACGCAGTATTTT. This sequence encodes CASSPPGEGTQYF.

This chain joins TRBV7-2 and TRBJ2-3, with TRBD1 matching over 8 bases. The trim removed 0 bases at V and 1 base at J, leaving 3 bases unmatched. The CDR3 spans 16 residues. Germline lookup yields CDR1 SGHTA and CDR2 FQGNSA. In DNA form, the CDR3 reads TGTGCCAGCAGCTTAGCCAAGACAGGGGGCACAGATACGCAGTATTTT. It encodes CASSLAKTGGTDTQYF. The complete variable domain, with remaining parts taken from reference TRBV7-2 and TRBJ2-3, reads GAGVSQSPSNKVTEKGKDVELRCDPISGHTALYWYRQSLGQGLEFLIYFQGNSAPDKSGLPSDRFSAERTGGSVSTLTIQRTQQEDSAVYLCASSLAKTGGTDTQYFGPGTRLTVL.

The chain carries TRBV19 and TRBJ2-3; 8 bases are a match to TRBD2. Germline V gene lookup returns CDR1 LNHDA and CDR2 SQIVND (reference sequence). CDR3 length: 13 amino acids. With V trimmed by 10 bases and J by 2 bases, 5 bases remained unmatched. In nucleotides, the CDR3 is TGTGCCACCCTAGCGGGTAACACAGATACGCAGTATTTT. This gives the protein CATLAGNTDTQYF.

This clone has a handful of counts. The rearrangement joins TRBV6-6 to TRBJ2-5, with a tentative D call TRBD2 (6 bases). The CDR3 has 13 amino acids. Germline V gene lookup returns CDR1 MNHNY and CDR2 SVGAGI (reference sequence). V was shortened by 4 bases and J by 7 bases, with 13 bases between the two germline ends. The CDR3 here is CASSFGGTGTQYF. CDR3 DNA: TGTGCCAGCAGTTTCGGCGGGACGGGGACCCAGTACTTC.